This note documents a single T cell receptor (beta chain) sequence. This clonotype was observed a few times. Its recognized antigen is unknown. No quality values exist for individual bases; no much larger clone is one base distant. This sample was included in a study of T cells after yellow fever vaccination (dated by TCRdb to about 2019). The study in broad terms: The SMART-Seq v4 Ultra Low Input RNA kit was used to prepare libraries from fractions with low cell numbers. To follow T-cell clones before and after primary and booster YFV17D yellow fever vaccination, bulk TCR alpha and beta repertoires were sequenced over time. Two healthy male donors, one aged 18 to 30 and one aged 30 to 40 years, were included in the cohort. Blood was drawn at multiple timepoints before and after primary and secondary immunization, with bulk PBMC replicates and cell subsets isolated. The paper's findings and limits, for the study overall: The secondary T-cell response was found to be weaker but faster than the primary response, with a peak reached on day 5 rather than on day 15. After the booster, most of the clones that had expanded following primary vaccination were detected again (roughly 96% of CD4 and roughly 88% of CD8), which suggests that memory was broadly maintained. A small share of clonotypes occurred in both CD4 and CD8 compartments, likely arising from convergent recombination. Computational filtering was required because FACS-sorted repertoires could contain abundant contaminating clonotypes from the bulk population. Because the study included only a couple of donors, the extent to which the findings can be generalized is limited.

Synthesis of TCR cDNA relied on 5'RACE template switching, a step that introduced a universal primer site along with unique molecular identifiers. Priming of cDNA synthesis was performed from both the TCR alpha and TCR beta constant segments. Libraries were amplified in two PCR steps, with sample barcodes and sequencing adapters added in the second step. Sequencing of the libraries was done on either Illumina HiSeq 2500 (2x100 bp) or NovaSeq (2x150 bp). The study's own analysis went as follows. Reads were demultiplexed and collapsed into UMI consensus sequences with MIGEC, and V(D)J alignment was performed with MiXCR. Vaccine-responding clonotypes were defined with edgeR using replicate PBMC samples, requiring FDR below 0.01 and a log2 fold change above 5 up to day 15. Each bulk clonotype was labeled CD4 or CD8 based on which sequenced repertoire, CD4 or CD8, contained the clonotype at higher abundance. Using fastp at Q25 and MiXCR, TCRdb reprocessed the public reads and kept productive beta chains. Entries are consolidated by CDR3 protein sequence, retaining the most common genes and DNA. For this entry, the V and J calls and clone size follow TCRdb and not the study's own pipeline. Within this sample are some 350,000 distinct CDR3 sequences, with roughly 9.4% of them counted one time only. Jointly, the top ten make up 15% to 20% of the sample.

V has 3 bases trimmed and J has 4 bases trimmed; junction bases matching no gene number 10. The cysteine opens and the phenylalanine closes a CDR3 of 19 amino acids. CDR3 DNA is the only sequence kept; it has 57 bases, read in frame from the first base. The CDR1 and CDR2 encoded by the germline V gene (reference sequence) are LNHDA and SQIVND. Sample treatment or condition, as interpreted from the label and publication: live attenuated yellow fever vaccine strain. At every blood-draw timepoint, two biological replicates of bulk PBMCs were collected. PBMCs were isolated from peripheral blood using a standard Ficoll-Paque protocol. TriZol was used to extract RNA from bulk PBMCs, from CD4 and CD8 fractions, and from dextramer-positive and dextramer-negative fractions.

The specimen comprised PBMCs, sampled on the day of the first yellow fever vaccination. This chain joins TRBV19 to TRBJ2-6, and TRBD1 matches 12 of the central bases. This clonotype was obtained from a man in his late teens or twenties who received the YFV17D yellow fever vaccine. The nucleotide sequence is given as TGTGCCAGTAGTATGGGGCCGGGACAGGGGGCGTGGGGGGCCAACGTCCTGACTTTC. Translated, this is CASSMGPGQGAWGANVLTF.